Listed here are 15 T cell receptor beta chains from one sample, sequenced in a study of regulatory and conventional T cells in RAG deficiency. Blood CD4+ CD25-low CD127-high conventional T cells supplied the genomic DNA template. Only in-frame clones appear in the TCRdb table, and some are missing; sequencing was by immunoSEQ multiplex PCR. Of tens of thousands of clones detected, 75% to 90% appear once; the ten largest clones hold about 0.53%. These records were also assigned to another study, of regulatory T cells. As reported in that work: The PCR used 52 TRBV and 13 TRBJ primers.

The specimen sequenced was CD4+ effector T cells sorted from blood. Source of these receptors: a human donor in good health.

The chain links TRBV6-5 to TRBJ1-1; TRBD1 is a possible D gene (6 bases). This CDR3 is built from 14 residues. The germline V gene encodes CDR1 MNHEY and CDR2 SVGAGI. Trimming pared 7 bases from V and 1 base from J, leaving 13 bases between. CDR3 in DNA: TGTGCCAGCACCGAAGGGGGTAGGAACACTGAAGCTTTCTTT. Translation: CASTEGGRNTEAFF.

The chain is built from TRBV6-6 and TRBJ1-5, with a weak D call TRBD1 (5 bases). The length of the CDR3 is 14 residues. Germline CDR1 and CDR2: MNHNY and SVGAGI (reference sequence). V lost 5 bases to trimming and J lost 5 bases, with 13 bases between them. In DNA form, the CDR3 reads TGTGCCAGCAGTGGGGACTCAACGTATCAGCCCCAGCATTTT. It encodes CASSGDSTYQPQHF.

The genes are TRBV5-1 and TRBJ2-3; 11 nucleotides agree with TRBD2. The germline CDR1 and CDR2 sequences are SGHRS and YFSETQ. This CDR3 region has 15 residues. The V and J ends lost 4 bases and 2 bases, in that order; junction bases with no gene match: 3. CDR3 residues: CASSPTSGATDTQYF. The CDR3 DNA is TGCGCCAGCAGCCCGACTAGCGGGGCCACAGATACGCAGTATTTT.

This clone was counted a single time. CDR3 sequence: CASSEEVAINSPLHF. CDR3 DNA sequence: TGTGCCAGCAGTGAAGAGGTCGCGATTAATTCACCCCTCCACTTT. The chain carries TRBV2 and TRBJ1-6; D is uncertain. V dropped 1 base and J dropped 6 bases, with 10 bases sitting between them. Per the germline V gene, CDR1 is SNHLY and CDR2 is FYNNEI. This CDR3 region has 15 residues. The full variable domain, completed using reference TRBV2 and TRBJ1-6, is EPEVTQTPSHQVTQMGQEVILRCVPISNHLYFYWYRQILGQKVEFLVSFYNNEISEKSEIFDDQFSVERPDGSNFTLKIRSTKLEDSAMYFCASSEEVAINSPLHFGNGTRLTVT.

This clone is a singleton in its sample. This rearrangement joins TRBV2 to TRBJ2-3; possibly TRBD2 for D (6 bases). V lost 7 bases and J lost 2, with 13 bases in between. Germline CDR1 SNHLY, CDR2 FYNNEI. This CDR3 has 14 amino acids. CDR3 sequence (DNA): TGTGCCAGCAATTGGGGAGGAGACACAGATACGCAGTATTTT. It is translated as CASNWGGDTDTQYF.

This chain connects TRBV9 to TRBJ1-2, with TRBD1 matching 9 bases. V lost 3 bases to trimming and J lost 4 bases; unmatched junction nucleotides: 7. In germline, CDR1 is SGDLS, CDR2 YYNGEE. The CDR3 spans 15 residues. Written as DNA, the CDR3 is TGTGCCAGCAGCGCGGAGGGACAGGGAACCTATGGCTACACCTTC. This encodes CASSAEGQGTYGYTF.

The chain employs TRBV6-1 and TRBJ1-3; D gene ambiguous. The CDR3 length is 13 residues. Germline loops: CDR1 MNHNS, CDR2 SASEGT. V lost 0 bases, J lost 4 bases, and 4 bases lay in between. The DNA for the CDR3 is TGTGCCAGCAGTGAAGCCTTAGGAAACACCATATATTTT. Translated: CASSEALGNTIYF.

V is TRBV10-3 and J is TRBJ2-1; D might be TRBD2 (6 bases). The CDR3 runs to 13 residues. From germline, CDR1 is ENHRY and CDR2 SYGVKD. V was cut by 1 base and J by 6 bases, with 7 bases left in between. The chain's CDR3 is CAISEFSGNEQFF. CDR3 coding DNA: TGTGCCATCAGTGAGTTTAGCGGCAATGAGCAGTTCTTC.

The CDR3 protein is CASRIREGTEAFF. The CDR3 DNA reads TGTGCCAGTAGAATCAGGGAGGGCACTGAAGCTTTCTTT. This chain uses TRBV19 with TRBJ1-1; weak D call: TRBD1 (5 bases). Germline V gene sequence: CDR1 LNHDA, CDR2 SQIVND (reference sequence). Trimming took off 6 bases at V and 4 bases at J, with 12 bases between the two ends. CDR3 length equals 13 residues.

This sequence joins TRBV7-9 and TRBJ2-7; a possible D gene is TRBD1 (5 bases). The CDR3 is made up of 13 amino acids. Trimming removed 3 bases at V and 0 bases at J, with 6 bases between. Per germline, CDR1 SEHNR and CDR2 FQNEAQ (reference sequence). The CDR3 DNA is TGTGCCAGCAGCTTTACAGGCTCCTACGAGCAGTACTTC. Translation gives CASSFTGSYEQYF.

J is TRBJ2-7 and V is TRBV6-1; D unresolved. CDR1 is MNHNS and CDR2 is SASEGT in the germline V gene. The length of the CDR3 is 13 residues. Trimming pared 6 bases from V and 0 bases from J, leaving 9 bases between. The CDR3 DNA follows: TGTGCCAGCAGGCGACCCGACTCCTACGAGCAGTACTTC. Encoded protein: CASRRPDSYEQYF.

In nucleotides, the CDR3 is TGTGCCAGTAGAGCCGCTACCTCAAGGGCGAACACTGAAGCTTTCTTT. It is translated as CASRAATSRANTEAFF. This chain connects TRBV19 to TRBJ1-1; D gene unclear. Trimming removed 6 bases from V and 1 base from J, with 18 bases in between. The CDR3 spans 16 residues. The germline V gene has CDR1 LNHDA and CDR2 SQIVND (reference sequence).

This clone was observed a few times. This sequence joins TRBV28 and TRBJ1-4; D remains ambiguous. The CDR3 contains 11 residues. CDR1 MDHEN and CDR2 SYDVKM come from the germline V gene. Trimming removed 4 bases at V and 8 bases at J, with 5 bases between. Here the CDR3 DNA reads TGTGCCAGCAGTTCTAGAGAAAAACTGTTTTTT. Translating gives CASSSREKLFF.

The chain has TRBV11-3 and TRBJ1-1; TRBD1 agrees at 7 bases. Germline V gene sequence: CDR1 SGHNT, CDR2 YENEEA. The CDR3 is made up of 12 amino acids. V was pared by 3 bases and J by 5 bases, with 0 bases of the junction left unmatched. For the CDR3, the DNA is TGTGCCAGCAGCTTCAGGGGGACTGAAGCTTTCTTT. Translation gives CASSFRGTEAFF.

The chain recombines TRBV12-5 with TRBJ2-7; the D gene is possibly TRBD2 (6 bases). Germline loops: CDR1 LGHNT, CDR2 FRNRAP. The CDR3 extends over 16 amino acids. V lost 6 bases, J lost 5 bases, and 23 bases lay in between. The CDR3 protein is CASGPTRGSKRDEQYF. CDR3 nucleotides: TGTGCTAGTGGCCCAACCCGGGGGAGCAAAAGGGACGAGCAGTACTTC.